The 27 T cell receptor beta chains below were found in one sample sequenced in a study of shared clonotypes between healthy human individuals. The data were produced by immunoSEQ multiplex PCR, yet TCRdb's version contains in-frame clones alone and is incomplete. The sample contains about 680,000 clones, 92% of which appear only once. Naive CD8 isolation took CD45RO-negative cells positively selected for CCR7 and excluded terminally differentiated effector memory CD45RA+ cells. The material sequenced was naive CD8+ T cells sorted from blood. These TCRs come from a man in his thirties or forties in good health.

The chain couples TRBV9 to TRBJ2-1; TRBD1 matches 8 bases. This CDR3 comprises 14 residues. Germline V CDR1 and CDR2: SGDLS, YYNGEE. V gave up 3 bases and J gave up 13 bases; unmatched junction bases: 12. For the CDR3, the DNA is TGTGCCAGCAGCGACCCTGACAGGGGTGTTGATCAGTTCTTC. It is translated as CASSDPDRGVDQFF.

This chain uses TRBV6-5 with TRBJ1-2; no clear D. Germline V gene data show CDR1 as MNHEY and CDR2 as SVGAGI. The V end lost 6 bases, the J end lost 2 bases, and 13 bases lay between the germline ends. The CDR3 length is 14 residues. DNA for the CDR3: TGTGCCAGCAGCCCCTCAGGAGTCAACTATGGCTACACCTTC. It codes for CASSPSGVNYGYTF.

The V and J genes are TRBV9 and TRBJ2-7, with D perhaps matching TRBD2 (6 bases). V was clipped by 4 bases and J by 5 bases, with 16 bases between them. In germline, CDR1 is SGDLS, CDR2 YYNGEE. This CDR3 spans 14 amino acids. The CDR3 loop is CASSLSGPGDEQYF. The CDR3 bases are TGTGCCAGCAGCCTTAGCGGTCCGGGGGACGAGCAGTACTTC.

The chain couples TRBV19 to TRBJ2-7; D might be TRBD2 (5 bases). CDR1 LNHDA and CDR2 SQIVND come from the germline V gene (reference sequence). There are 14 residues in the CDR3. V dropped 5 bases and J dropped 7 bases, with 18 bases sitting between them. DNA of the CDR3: TGTGCCAGTAGTGTTTCCGGGAACCAGCTGGAGCAGTACTTC. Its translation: CASSVSGNQLEQYF.

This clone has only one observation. DNA of the CDR3: TGCGCCAGCAGCTCAGGAGCAGCAACTAATGAAAAACTGTTTTTT. Protein product: CASSSGAATNEKLFF. The rearrangement joins TRBV4-3 to TRBJ1-4; D is unresolved. V was clipped by 5 bases and J by 0 bases, with 10 bases between them. The CDR3 contains 15 residues. Germline-derived CDR1 and CDR2 are LGHNA and YSLEER.

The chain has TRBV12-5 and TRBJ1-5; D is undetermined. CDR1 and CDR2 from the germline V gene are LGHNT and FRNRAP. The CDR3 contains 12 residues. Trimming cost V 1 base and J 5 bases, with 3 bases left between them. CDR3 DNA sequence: TGTGCTAGTGGTTTGGGGTATCAGCCCCAGCATTTT. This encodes CASGLGYQPQHF. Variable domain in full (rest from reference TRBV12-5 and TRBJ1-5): DARVTQTPRHKVTEMGQEVTMRCQPILGHNTVFWYRQTMMQGLELLAYFRNRAPLDDSGMPKDRFSAEMPDATLATLKIQPSEPRDSAVYFCASGLGYQPQHFGDGTRLSIL.

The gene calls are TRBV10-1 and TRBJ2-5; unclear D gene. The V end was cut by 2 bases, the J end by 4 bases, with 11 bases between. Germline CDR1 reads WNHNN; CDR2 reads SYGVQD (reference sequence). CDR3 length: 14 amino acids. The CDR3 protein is CASSEDRPGETQYF. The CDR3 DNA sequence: TGCGCCAGCAGTGAGGACCGACCGGGAGAGACCCAGTACTTC.

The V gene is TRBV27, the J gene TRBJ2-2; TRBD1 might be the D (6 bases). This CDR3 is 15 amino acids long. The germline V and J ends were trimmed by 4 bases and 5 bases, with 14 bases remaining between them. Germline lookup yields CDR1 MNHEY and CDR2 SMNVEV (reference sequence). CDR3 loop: CASSSVQGRTGELFF. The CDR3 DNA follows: TGTGCCAGCAGTTCTGTACAGGGCCGAACCGGGGAGCTGTTTTTT.

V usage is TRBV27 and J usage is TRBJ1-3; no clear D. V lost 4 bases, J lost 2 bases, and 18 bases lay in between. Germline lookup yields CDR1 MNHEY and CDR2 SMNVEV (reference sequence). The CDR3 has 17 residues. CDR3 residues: CASSSPTDVSTGNTIYF. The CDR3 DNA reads TGTGCCAGCAGTTCCCCCACAGACGTCTCGACTGGAAACACCATATATTTT.

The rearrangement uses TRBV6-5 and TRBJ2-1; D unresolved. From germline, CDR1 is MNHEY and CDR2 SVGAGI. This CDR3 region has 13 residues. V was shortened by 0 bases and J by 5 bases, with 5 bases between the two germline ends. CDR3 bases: TGTGCCAGCAGTTACTCGAGCGACAATGAGCAGTTCTTC. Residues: CASSYSSDNEQFF.

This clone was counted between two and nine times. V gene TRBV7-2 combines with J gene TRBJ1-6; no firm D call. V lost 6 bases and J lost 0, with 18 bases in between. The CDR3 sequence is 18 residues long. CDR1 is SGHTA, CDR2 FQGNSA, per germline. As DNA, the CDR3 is TGTGCCAGCAGACCGTTGGTGGCAGAGAGCTCCTATAATTCACCCCTCCACTTT. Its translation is CASRPLVAESSYNSPLHF.

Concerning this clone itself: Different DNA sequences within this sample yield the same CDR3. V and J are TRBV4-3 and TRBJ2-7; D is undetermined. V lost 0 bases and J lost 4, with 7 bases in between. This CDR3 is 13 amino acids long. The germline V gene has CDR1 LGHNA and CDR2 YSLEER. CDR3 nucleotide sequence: TGCGCCAGCAGCCAAGATTCAGCGTACGAGCAGTACTTC. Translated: CASSQDSAYEQYF.

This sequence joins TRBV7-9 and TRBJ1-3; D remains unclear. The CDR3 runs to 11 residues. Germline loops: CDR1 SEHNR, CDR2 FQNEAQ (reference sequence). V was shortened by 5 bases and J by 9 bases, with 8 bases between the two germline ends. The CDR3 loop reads CASSPEVTIYF. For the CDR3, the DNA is TGTGCCAGCAGCCCAGAGGTCACCATATATTTT.

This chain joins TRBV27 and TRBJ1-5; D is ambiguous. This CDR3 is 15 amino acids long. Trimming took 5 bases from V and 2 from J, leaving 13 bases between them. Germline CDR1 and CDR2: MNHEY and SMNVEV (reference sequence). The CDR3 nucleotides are TGTGCCAGCAGTCCTATGGAAGGCGGCAATCAGCCCCAGCATTTT. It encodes CASSPMEGGNQPQHF.

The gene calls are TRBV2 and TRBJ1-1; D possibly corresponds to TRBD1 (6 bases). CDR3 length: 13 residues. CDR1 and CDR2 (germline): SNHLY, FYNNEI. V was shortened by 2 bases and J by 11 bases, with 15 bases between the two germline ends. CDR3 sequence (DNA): TGTGCCAGCAGTGAATACAGTGGCAGGGGTGCTTTCTTT. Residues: CASSEYSGRGAFF.

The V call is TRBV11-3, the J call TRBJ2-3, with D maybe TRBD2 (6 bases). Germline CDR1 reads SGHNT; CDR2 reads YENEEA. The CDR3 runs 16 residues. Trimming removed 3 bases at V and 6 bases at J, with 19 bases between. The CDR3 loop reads CASSLGRLGGGDTQYF. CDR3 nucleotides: TGTGCCAGCAGCTTGGGGCGTCTCGGGGGAGGCGATACGCAGTATTTT.

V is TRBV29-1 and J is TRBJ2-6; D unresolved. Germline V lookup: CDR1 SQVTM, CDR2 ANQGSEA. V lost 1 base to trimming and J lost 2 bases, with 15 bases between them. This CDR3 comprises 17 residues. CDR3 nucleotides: TGCAGCGTTGAAGCTCATCTAGAAGGTGCTGGGGCCAACGTCCTGACTTTC. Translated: CSVEAHLEGAGANVLTF.

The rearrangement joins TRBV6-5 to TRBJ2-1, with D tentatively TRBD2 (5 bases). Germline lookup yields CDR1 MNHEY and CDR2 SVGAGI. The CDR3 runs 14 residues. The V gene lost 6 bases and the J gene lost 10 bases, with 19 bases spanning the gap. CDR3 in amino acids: CASRRLAPPVEQFF. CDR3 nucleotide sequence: TGTGCCAGCAGGAGGCTAGCCCCGCCCGTGGAGCAGTTCTTC.

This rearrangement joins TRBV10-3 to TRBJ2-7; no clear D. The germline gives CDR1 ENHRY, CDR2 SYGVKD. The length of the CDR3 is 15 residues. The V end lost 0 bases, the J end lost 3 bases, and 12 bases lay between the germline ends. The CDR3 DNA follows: TGTGCCATCAGTGAGTCGGGTGGGGAAGGCTACGAGCAGTACTTC. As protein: CAISESGGEGYEQYF.

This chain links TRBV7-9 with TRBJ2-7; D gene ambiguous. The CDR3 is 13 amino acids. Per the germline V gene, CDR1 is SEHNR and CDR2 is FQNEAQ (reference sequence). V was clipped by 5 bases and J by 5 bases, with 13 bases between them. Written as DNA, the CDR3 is TGTGCCAGCAGCGCCAGTCTCGGGCACGAGCAGTACTTC. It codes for CASSASLGHEQYF.

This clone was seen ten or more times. CDR3: CASSSGTPGRESEQFF. Written as DNA, the CDR3 is TGTGCCAGCAGCTCCGGGACACCCGGTCGTGAGAGTGAGCAGTTCTTC. The V gene is TRBV7-9, the J gene TRBJ2-1, with D maybe TRBD1 (6 bases). Germline CDR1 SEHNR, CDR2 FQNEAQ (reference sequence). Trimming took 4 bases from V and 9 from J, leaving 22 bases between them. CDR3 length: 16 amino acids.

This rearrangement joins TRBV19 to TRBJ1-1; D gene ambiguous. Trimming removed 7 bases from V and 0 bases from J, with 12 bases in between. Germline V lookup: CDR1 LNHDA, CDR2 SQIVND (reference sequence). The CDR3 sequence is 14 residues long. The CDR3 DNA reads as TGTGCCAGTACCCCGGGCGGAATGAACACTGAAGCTTTCTTT. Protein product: CASTPGGMNTEAFF.

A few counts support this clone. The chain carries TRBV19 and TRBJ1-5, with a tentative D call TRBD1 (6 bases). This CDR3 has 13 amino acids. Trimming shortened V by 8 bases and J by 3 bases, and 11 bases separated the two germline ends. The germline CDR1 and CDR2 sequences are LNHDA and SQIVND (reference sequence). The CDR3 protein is CASATGPNQPQHF. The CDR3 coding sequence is TGTGCCAGTGCCACAGGGCCCAATCAGCCCCAGCATTTT.

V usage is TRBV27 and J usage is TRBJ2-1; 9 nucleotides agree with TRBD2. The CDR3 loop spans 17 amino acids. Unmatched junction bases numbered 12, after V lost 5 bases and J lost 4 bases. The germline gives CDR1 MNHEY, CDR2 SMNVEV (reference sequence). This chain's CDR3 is CASSPRLAARGYNEQFF. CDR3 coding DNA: TGTGCCAGCAGTCCCCGACTAGCGGCGAGGGGATACAATGAGCAGTTCTTC.

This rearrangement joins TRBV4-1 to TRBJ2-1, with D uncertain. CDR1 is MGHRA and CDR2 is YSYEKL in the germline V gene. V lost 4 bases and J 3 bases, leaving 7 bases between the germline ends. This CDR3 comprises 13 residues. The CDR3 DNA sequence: TGCGCCAGCAGCCCGGACGGCTACAATGAGCAGTTCTTC. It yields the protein CASSPDGYNEQFF.

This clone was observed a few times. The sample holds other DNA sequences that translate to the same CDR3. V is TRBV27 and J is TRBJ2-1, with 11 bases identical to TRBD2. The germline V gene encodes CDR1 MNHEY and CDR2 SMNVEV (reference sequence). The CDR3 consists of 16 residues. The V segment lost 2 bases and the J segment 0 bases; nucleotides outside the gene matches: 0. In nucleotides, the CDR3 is TGTGCCAGCAGTTTAGGACTAGCGGGCTCCTACAATGAGCAGTTCTTC. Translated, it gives CASSLGLAGSYNEQFF.

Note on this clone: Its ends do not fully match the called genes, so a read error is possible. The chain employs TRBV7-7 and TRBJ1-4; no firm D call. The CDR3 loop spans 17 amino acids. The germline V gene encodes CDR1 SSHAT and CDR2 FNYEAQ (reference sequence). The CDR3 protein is CASSSDPPFATNEKLFF. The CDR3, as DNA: TGTGCTAGCAGCTCCGACCCTCCGTTTGCAACTAATGAAAAACTGTTTTTT. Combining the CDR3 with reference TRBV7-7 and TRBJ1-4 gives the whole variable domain GAGVSQSPRYKVTKRGQDVTLRCDPISSHATLYWYQQALGQGPEFLTYFNYEAQPDKSGLPSDRFSAERPEGSISTLTIQRTEQRDSAMYRCASSSDPPFATNEKLFFGSGTQLSVL.